The clone carrying this TCR beta chain has more than one count but fewer than ten. These data originate in a study of T cells after yellow fever vaccination. Germline values: CDR1 MGHRA, CDR2 YSYEKL. V dropped 0 bases and J dropped 7 bases, with 13 bases sitting between them. The CDR3 consists of 15 residues. TCRdb reanalysed the 5' RACE reads using MiXCR and keeps one entry per CDR3 protein. The sample lists approximately 580,000 distinct CDR3 sequences, around a sixth occurring once. Sample: PBMCs, taken 5 to 6 days after the first yellow fever vaccination. The V and J genes are TRBV4-1 and TRBJ2-1; possibly TRBD2 for D (5 bases). The source is a man between 18 and 35 years old who received the YFV17D yellow fever vaccine. In DNA form, the CDR3 reads TGCGCCAGCAGCCAAGAAGAGTTGGTAGCGAATGAGCAGTTCTTC. Encoded protein: CASSQEELVANEQFF.